This T cell receptor (beta chain) was captured by sequencing in a study of cytomegalovirus exposure and HLA in healthy donors (dated by TCRdb to about 2017). Describing the broader study: An earlier analysis of several hundred of the donors reported 250 to 300 Gb of sequence data and 90 million to 120 million unique TCR beta sequences obtained from approximately 180 million T cells. Donor age, sex, ethnicity and CMV serostatus were compiled alongside the repertoire data. Typing coverage differed by locus: A, B, C, DRB1 and DQB1 were typed in roughly 620-630 donors, DQA1 in roughly 510, DPA1 in 600 to 610, and DPB1 in just under 490. The T cell repertoires of about 700 subjects were profiled by immunosequencing and related to cytomegalovirus serostatus. On average, roughly 240,000 unique TCR beta nucleotide sequences were sequenced per donor among fewer than 500 genotyped donors of the cohort, with 15% to 20% of those sequences being non-productive. A later analysis re-examined previously published TCR beta repertoires from about 670 donors and added high-resolution HLA genotyping to investigate patterns of TCR occurrence. All discovery cohort repertoires had been generated on a single sequencing platform. The aim of the study was to test whether cataloging public T cell receptors could identify signatures of past pathogen exposure. About 300 gigabases of sequencing data and some 85 million unique TCR sequences were included in an early release covering several hundred HLA-typed donors. A later genetic analysis took genome-wide SNP genotypes for about three fifths of the roughly 670 donors and used that subset as a discovery cohort. To decide whether each TCR beta V gene segment behaved as functional or pseudogenic, an earlier analysis of some 540 of the donors relied on high-throughput TCR beta sequencing. Rather than drawing on any new phenotypic data, the later analysis identified candidate immune exposures from TCR beta sequences and the way those sequences occurred across donors. Along with the approximately 700-subject first cohort, a separate validation cohort of over a hundred different subjects was used. A few DR-DQ haplotypes were handled as single units for association and clustering because linkage in the cohort was strong. Both class I and class II loci were covered by HLA typing, at four-digit resolution. Of the approximately 400 genotyped donors, around 81% fell in the genetic ancestry cluster associated with self-reported Caucasian donors. The study combined high-throughput TCR immunosequencing, statistical association of individual TCRs with disease status, and machine learning to predict cytomegalovirus infection status. The paper's findings and limits, for the study overall: Linkage disequilibrium might explain the correlated functional status among segregating V segments, but an unknown experimental factor could not be ruled out. Presence/absence analyses assumed roughly uniform sequencing depth across donors, an assumption that may not hold. Compared with equally common non-associated chains, HLA-associated TCR beta chains in a later analysis were more clonally expanded and had lower generation probabilities. A later analysis reported that several top co-occurrence clusters appeared linked to parvovirus B19, influenza, CMV and Epstein-Barr virus. A later analysis found that TCR association rates varied across HLA loci, with DRB1 alleles showing the most associated TCRs and HLA-C alleles the fewest. Because the 87-base-pair reads could not distinguish some IMGT-functional V segments, including TRBV6-2 and TRBV6-3, those segments were excluded. Compared with the approximately 670-donor mean, donors in an Asian-associated ancestry cluster had fewer N-insertions in productive TCRs, according to a later genetic analysis. A further reported finding was that TCR beta sequences accurately predicted the HLA-A and HLA-B alleles for most subjects in the first cohort. A total of 164 TCR beta chains were listed by the study as associated with cytomegalovirus. Most TCR sequences were observed very rarely across donors, whereas some public TCRs were present in many individuals. Only TCR beta chains were sequenced in this cohort, and the absence of alpha or paired-chain data limited detectable features. In vitro tests confirmed that a few of the cytomegalovirus-associated TCR beta chains recognize cytomegalovirus antigens. The sequencing pipeline was judged likely to have produced a cluster of highly shared sequence variants as a technical artifact. Assigning TCR associations to individual alleles was difficult when HLA alleles, especially DR and DQ, strongly co-occurred. In a later analysis, most CMV-associated TCR beta chains were found to appear HLA-restricted, with HLA associations seemingly driven largely by CMV exposure. The authors suggested that the approach could potentially be extended to other disease states and immunological phenotypes. Specific HLA alleles were associated with 15,000 to 20,000 TCR beta sequences at a false discovery rate of 0.05 in a later analysis. A later genetic analysis associated a missense DCLRE1C variant with V-gene and J-gene trimming of TCR beta chains, and an independent cohort replicated the association. Because HLA typing was unavailable for some donors at each locus, only the typed subset was used in association tests. In both the original and validation cohorts, the classifier was reported to diagnose cytomegalovirus status with high specificity and sensitivity. Broadly in line with IMGT annotations, most TCR beta V segments showed up in productive rearrangements about 87% or about 30% of the time in an earlier analysis of 450 to 600 of the donors. Immune exposure information for the cohort was limited to CMV serostatus. About 15 rarely observed V segments, including chromosome 9 orphons, were excluded from the earlier analysis of a few hundred of the donors because counts were too low.

V is shortened by 2 bases, J by 4 bases, and the region joining them spans 11 bases. CDR1 is given as MNHNY and CDR2 as SVGAGI, both from the germline V gene (reference sequence). Including cysteine and phenylalanine, the CDR3 has 14 amino acids. The CDR3 DNA has 42 bases and is translated from base 1. Comment on this clone: Its antigen is unknown. No clone much larger than this one lies a single base away; base qualities are absent.

The library was generated by the immunoSEQ multiplex PCR assay. The multiplex PCR relied on a mix of 60 forward primers for TCR Vbeta segments and 13 reverse primers for TCR Jbeta segments. The CDR3 region of rearranged TCR beta genes was amplified from genomic DNA by a multiplex PCR assay. The amplified TCR beta libraries were sequenced on the Illumina HiSeq System as 87-base-pair reads. From the authors' description of their analysis: Across the 666 repertoires, a later analysis counted about 81 million unique TCR beta chains, around 10 million of which were shared by at least two donors. Raw reads were error-corrected and collapsed into unique sequences with a nearest-neighbor algorithm that merged closely related sequences to remove PCR and sequencing errors. CDR3 sequences were aligned to IMGT reference sequences to assign V, D and J gene segments. Each retained sequence needed at least a six-nucleotide match to both a V gene segment and a J gene segment. Rearrangements were classified as productive when the CDR3 lacked stop codons and remained in frame with V and J, and all other rearrangements were classified as non-productive. Following IMGT convention, CDR3 was defined as the stretch from the second conserved V-encoded cysteine to the conserved J-encoded phenylalanine. In an earlier analysis of some 550 of the donors, sequences lacking an unambiguous match to a single V gene segment were excluded. In an earlier analysis of 587 of the donors, a V segment was called functional when productive rearrangements were above 56.7%, and segregating when the standard deviation between donors exceeded 5%. A statistical classification framework was built to diagnose cytomegalovirus status from the catalog of TCR beta chain sequences. A later analysis assigned V and J genes by comparing TCR nucleotide sequences with IMGT/GENE-DB human TR gene sequences. A later analysis assigned CDR3 sequences and most-parsimonious VDJ recombination scenarios with the TCRdist pipeline. In a later analysis, each TCR beta chain was defined by its CDR3 amino acid sequence together with its V-gene family, and reads without a unique V-gene family were excluded. As a way to deal with suspected cross-contamination and a sequencing artifact, a later analysis dropped roughly 620 nucleotide sequences that were highly shared and had low generation probability. In a later analysis, a clonal expansion index was calculated for each public chain from normalized within-repertoire ranks of inferred template counts. A later analysis computed generation probabilities with a VDJ recombination model fitted to out-of-frame rearrangements, and checked the results against IGoR. Hypergeometric tests were used in a later analysis to score TCR-TCR, TCR-HLA and TCR-CMV co-occurrence, with a repertoire-size bias correction applied to the TCR pairs. False discovery rates were estimated in a later analysis by permuting HLA or CMV assignments 20 times. A later analysis grouped co-occurring TCRs with DBSCAN, adding TCRdist sequence similarity when clustering within HLA-allele-positive subsets. For co-occurrence clustering, repertoires with fewer than 30,000 or more than 120,000 public chains were excluded, along with roughly five repertoires with anomalous nucleotide sharing. TCRdb took over this immuneACCESS table, retaining in-frame rearrangements with V and J assigned. Such tables are incomplete; in checked studies, under half of the missing clones stem from an unresolved V gene, and the remainder is unexplained. The D gene and trimming were derived from the DNA, and the V and J assignments and clone size from that table. The sample contains 150,000 to 200,000 clones, 70% to 80% of them found a single time. The ten most abundant clones make up 4.4% of the sample.

In total, approximately 610 healthy bone marrow donors made up the cohort. At the time of sampling, all cohort members were nominally healthy, though unrecorded immune exposures were likely present. The donor tested CMV seropositive, placing the donor among the 250 to 350 seropositive members of the cohort. Every donor gave a peripheral blood sample, and the peripheral blood mononuclear cells from that sample were used for TCR beta sequencing. The Qiagen DNeasy Blood Extraction Kit was used to extract genomic DNA from the blood cell samples. The receptor was isolated from a woman aged 25 to 45 in good health and CMV-seropositive. Sequencing was carried out using PBMCs. This sequence uses TRBV6-6 and TRBJ1-2; TRBD1 is possibly the D segment (5 matching bases). The CDR3 loop reads CASSYTATGYGYTF. The DNA reads as follows: TGTGCCAGCAGTTACACCGCAACAGGCTATGGCTACACCTTC.